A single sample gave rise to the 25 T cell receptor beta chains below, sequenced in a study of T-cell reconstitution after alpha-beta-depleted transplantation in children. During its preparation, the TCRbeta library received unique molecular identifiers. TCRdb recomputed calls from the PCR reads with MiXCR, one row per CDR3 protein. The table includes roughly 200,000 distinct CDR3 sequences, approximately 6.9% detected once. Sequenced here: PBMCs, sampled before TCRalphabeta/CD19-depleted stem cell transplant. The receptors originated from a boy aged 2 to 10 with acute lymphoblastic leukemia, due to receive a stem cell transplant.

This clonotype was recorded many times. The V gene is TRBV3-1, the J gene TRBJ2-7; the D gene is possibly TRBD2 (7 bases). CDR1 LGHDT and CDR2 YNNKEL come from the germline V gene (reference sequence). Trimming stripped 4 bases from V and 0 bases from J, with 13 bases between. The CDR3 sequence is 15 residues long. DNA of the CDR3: TGTGCCAGCAGCCCGCGGGGGCGGTACTCCTACGAGCAGTACTTC. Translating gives CASSPRGRYSYEQYF.

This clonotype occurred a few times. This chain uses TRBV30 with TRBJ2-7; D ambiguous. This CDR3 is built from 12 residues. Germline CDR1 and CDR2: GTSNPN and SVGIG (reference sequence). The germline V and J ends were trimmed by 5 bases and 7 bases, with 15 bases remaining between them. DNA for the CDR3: TGTGCCTGGGACTCCCGGTCTGTAGAGCAGTACTTC. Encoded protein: CAWDSRSVEQYF.

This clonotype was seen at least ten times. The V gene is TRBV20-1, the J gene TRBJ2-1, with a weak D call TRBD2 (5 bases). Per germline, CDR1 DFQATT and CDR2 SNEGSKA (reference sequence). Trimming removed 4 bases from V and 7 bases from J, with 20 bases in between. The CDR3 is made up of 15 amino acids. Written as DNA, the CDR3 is TGCAGTGCTATATCCGTAGAGAGGGAGTCGAATGAGCAGTTCTTC. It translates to CSAISVERESNEQFF.

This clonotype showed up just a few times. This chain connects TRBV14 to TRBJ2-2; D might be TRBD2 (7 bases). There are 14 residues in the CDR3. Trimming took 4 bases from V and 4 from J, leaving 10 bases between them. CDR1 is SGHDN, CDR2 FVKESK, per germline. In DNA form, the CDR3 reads TGTGCCAGCAGCCTCGGGGGGCCCACCGGGGAGCTGTTTTTT. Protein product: CASSLGGPTGELFF.

CDR3 sequence (DNA): TGCGCCAGCAGCCAAGATATGCCCCCGGGGGGCAATGAGCAGTTCTTC. Protein: CASSQDMPPGGNEQFF. V gene TRBV4-3 combines with J gene TRBJ2-1; 7 bases align to TRBD2. This CDR3 region has 16 residues. V dropped 0 bases and J dropped 6; count of bases not matched to a gene: 8. CDR1 and CDR2 (germline): LGHNA, YSLEER.

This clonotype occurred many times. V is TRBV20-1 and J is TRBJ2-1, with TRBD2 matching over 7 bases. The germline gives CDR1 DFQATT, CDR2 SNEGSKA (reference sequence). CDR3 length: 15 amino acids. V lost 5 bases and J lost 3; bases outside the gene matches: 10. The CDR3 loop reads CSALRRGEDYNEQFF. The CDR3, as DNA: TGCAGTGCTCTCCGTCGGGGGGAGGACTACAATGAGCAGTTCTTC.

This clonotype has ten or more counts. The CDR3 reads CASSVGDLTYEQYF. The CDR3 DNA reads TGTGCCAGCAGCGTAGGGGACTTAACCTACGAGCAGTACTTC. V usage is TRBV9 and J usage is TRBJ2-7, with TRBD2 as a possible D gene (6 bases). This CDR3 spans 14 amino acids. V lost 0 bases, J lost 2 bases, and 9 bases lay in between. CDR1 and CDR2 from the germline V gene are SGDLS and YYNGEE.

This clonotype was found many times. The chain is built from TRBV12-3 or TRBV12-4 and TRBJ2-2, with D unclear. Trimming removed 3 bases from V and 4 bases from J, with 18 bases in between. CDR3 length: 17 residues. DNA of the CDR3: TGTGCCAGCAGTTTTTATGACCCCCGCTTTTTCACCGGGGAGCTGTTTTTT. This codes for CASSFYDPRFFTGELFF.

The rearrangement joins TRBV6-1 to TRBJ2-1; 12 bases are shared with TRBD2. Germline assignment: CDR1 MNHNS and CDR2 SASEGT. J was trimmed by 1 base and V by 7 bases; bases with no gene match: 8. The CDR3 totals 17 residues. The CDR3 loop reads CASTPGLAGGSYNEQFF. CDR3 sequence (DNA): TGTGCCAGCACCCCGGGACTAGCGGGCGGTTCCTACAATGAGCAGTTCTTC.

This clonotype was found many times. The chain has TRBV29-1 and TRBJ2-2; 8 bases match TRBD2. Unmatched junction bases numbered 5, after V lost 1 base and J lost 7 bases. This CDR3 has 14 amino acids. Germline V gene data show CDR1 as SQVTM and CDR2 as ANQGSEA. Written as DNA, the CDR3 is TGCAGCGTTGAAGGGGGAGCGGGAGTCGGGGAGCTGTTTTTT. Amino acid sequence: CSVEGGAGVGELFF.

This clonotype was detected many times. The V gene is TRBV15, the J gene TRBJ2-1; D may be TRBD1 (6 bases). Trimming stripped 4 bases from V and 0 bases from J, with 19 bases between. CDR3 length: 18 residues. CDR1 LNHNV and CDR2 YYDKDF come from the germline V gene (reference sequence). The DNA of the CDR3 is TGTGCCACCAGCAACCAACGCCGGACAGTAAGCTCCTACAATGAGCAGTTCTTC. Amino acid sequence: CATSNQRRTVSSYNEQFF.

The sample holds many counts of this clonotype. The CDR3 is CASSFGRGEQYF. DNA for the CDR3: TGTGCCAGCAGTTTCGGCAGGGGCGAGCAGTACTTC. The chain is built from TRBV12-3 or TRBV12-4 and TRBJ2-7; tentatively, D is TRBD1 (6 bases). This CDR3 has 12 amino acids. The V end was cut by 3 bases, the J end by 6 bases, with 9 bases between.

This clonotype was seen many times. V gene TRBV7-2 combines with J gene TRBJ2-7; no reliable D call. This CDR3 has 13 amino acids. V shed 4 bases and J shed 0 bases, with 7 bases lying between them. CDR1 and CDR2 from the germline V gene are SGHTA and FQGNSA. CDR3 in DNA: TGTGCCAGCAGCTCAGACTTCTCCTACGAGCAGTACTTC. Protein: CASSSDFSYEQYF. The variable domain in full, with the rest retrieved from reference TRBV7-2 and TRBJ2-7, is GAGVSQSPSNKVTEKGKDVELRCDPISGHTALYWYRQSLGQGLEFLIYFQGNSAPDKSGLPSDRFSAERTGGSVSTLTIQRTQQEDSAVYLCASSSDFSYEQYFGPGTRLTVT.

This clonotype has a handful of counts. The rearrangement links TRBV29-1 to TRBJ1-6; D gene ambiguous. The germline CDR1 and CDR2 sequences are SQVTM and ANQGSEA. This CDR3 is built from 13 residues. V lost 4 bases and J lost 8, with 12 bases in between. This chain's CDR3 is CSVAHDGHSPLHF. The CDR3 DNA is TGCAGCGTTGCCCACGACGGTCATTCACCCCTCCACTTT.

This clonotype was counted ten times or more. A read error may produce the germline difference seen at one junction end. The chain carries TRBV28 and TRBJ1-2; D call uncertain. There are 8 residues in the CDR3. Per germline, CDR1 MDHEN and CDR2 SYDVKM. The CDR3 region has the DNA TGTGCCAGCAGTCCGGACCCATTC. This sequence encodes CASSPDPF.

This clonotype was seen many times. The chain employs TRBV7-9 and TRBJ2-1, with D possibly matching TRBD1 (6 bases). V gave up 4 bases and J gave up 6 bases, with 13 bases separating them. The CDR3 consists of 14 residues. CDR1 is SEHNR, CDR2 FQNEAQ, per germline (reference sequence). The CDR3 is CASSSFAGANEQFF. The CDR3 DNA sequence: TGTGCCAGCAGCTCCTTTGCAGGGGCCAATGAGCAGTTCTTC.

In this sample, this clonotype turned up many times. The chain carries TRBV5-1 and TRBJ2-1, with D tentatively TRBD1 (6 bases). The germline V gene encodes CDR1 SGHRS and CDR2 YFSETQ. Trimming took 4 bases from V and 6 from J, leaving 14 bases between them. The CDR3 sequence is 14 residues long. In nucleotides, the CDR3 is TGCGCCAGCAGCCTGGGACAAAATGCCAATGAGCAGTTCTTC. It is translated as CASSLGQNANEQFF.

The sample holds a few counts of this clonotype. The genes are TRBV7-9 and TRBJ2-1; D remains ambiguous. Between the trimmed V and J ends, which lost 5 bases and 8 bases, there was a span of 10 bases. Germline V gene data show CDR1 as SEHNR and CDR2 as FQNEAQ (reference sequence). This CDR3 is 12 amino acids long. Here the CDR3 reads CASSLLVHEQFF. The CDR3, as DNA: TGTGCCAGCAGCCTCCTCGTCCATGAGCAGTTCTTC.

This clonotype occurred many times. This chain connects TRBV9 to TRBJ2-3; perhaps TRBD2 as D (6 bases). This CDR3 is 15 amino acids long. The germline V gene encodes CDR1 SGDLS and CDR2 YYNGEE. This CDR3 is CATNSAGRVADTQYF. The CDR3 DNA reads TGTGCTACCAACTCTGCGGGGCGAGTTGCAGATACGCAGTATTTT.

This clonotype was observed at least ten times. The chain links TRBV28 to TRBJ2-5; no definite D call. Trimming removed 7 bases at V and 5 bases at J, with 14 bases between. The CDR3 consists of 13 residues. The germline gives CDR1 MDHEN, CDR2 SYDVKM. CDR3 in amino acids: CASNQASWETQYF. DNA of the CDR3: TGTGCCAGCAACCAGGCCTCTTGGGAGACCCAGTACTTC.

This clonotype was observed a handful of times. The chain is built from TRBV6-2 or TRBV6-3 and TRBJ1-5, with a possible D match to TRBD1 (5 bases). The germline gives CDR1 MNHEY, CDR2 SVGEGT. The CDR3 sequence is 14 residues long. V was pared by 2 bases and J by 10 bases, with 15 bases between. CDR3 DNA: TGTGCCAGCAGTTACGGGGGAGGAAGAGGTCCCCAGCATTTT. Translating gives CASSYGGGRGPQHF.

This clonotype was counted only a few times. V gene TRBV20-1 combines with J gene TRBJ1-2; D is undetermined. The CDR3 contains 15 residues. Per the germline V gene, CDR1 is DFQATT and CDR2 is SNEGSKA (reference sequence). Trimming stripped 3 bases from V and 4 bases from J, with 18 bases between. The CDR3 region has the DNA TGCAGTGCTAGGTTAGGGCCGGGCGGCGCCTATGGCTACACCTTC. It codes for CSARLGPGGAYGYTF.

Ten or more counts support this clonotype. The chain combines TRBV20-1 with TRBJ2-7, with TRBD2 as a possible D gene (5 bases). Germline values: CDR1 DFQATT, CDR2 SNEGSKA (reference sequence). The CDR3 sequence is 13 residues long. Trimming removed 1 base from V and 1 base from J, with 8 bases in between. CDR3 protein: CSARAGSSYEQYF. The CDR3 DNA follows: TGCAGTGCTAGAGCGGGATCTTCCTACGAGCAGTACTTC.

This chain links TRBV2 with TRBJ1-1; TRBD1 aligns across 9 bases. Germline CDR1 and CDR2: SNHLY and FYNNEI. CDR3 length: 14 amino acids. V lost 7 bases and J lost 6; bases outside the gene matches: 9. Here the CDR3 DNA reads TGTGCCAGCAATGACAGGGGGGAGGAGGCTGAAGCTTTCTTT. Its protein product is CASNDRGEEAEAFF.

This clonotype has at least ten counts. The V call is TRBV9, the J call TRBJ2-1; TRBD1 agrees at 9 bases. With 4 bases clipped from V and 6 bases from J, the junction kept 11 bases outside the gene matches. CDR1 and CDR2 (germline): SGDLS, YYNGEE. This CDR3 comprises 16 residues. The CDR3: CASSTNRDRAGNEQFF. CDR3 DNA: TGTGCCAGCAGCACCAACCGGGACAGGGCTGGCAATGAGCAGTTCTTC.